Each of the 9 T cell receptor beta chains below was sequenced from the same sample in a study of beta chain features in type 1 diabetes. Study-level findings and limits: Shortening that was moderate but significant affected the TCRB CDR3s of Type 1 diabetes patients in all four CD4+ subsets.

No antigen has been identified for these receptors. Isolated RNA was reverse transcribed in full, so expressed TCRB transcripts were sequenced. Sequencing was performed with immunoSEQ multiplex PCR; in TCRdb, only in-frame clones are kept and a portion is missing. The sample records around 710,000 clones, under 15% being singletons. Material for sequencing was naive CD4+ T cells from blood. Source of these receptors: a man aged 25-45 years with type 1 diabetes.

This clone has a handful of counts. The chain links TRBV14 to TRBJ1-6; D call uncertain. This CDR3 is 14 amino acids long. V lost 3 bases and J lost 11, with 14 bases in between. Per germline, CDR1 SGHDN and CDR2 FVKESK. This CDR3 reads CASSHGQVATPLHF. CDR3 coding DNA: TGTGCCAGCAGCCACGGCCAGGTGGCTACACCCCTCCACTTT.

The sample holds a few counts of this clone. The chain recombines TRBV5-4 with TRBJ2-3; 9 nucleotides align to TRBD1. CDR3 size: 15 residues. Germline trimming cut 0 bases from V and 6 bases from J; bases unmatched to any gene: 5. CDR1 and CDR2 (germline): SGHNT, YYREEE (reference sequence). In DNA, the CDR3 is TGTGCCAGCAGCTTGGACAGGGGGCTAGGGGATACGCAGTATTTT. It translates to CASSLDRGLGDTQYF.

CDR3 residues: CASSQDRKGGISSYNEQFF. CDR3 coding DNA: TGTGCCAGCAGCCAAGACCGAAAAGGGGGAATAAGCTCCTACAATGAGCAGTTCTTC. The chain employs TRBV14 and TRBJ2-1, with D maybe TRBD1 (6 bases). This CDR3 has 19 amino acids. Germline values: CDR1 SGHDN, CDR2 FVKESK. V lost 0 bases, J lost 0 bases, and 18 bases lay in between.

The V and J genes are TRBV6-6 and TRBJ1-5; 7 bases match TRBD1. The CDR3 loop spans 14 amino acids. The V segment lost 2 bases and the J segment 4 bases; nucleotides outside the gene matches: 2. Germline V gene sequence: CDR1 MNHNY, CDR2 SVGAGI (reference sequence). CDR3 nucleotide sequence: TGTGCCAGCAGTTACCAGGGGGAGAATCAGCCCCAGCATTTT. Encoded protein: CASSYQGENQPQHF.

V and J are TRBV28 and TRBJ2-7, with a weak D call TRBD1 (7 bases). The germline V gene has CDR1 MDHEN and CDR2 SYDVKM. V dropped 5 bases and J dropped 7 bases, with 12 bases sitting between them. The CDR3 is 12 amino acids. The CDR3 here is CASSIQGREQYF. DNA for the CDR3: TGTGCCAGCAGTATACAGGGGAGGGAGCAGTACTTC.

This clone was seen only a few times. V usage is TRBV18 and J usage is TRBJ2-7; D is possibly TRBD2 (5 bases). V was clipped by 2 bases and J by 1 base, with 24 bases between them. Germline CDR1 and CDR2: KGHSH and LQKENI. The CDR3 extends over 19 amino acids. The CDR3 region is CASSPSQASSGFGSYEQYF. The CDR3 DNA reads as TGTGCCAGCTCACCATCCCAAGCATCGTCGGGGTTCGGGTCCTACGAGCAGTACTTC. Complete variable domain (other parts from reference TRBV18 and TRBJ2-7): NAGVMQNPRHLVRRRGQEARLRCSPMKGHSHVYWYRQLPEEGLKFMVYLQKENIIDESGMPKERFSAEFPKEGPSILRIQQVVRGDSAAYFCASSPSQASSGFGSYEQYFGPGTRLTVT.

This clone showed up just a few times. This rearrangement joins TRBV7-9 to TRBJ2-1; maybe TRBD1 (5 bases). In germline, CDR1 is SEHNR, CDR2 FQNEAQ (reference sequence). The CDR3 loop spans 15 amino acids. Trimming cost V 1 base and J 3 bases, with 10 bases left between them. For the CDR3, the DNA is TGTGCCAGCAGCTTAGTGTCGGACAACTACAATGAGCAGTTCTTC. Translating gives CASSLVSDNYNEQFF. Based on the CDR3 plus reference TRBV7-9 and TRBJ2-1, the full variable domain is DTGVSQNPRHKITKRGQNVTFRCDPISEHNRLYWYRQTLGQGPEFLTYFQNEAQLEKSRLLSDRFSAERPKGSFSTLEIQRTEQGDSAMYLCASSLVSDNYNEQFFGPGTRLTVL.

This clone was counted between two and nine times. The CDR3 loop is CAWKGSNRTPGSGANVLTF. The CDR3 bases are TGTGCCTGGAAAGGCTCGAATCGGACCCCCGGCTCTGGGGCCAACGTCCTGACTTTC. The chain uses TRBV30 and TRBJ2-6; D is ambiguous. V gave up 4 bases and J gave up 0 bases, with 22 bases separating them. Germline CDR1 and CDR2: GTSNPN and SVGIG (reference sequence). This CDR3 is built from 19 residues. Full variable domain (outside the CDR3, taken from reference TRBV30 and TRBJ2-6): SQTIHQWPATLVQPVGSPLSLECTVEGTSNPNLYWYRQAAGRGLQLLFYSVGIGQISSEVPQNLSASRPQDRQFILSSKKLLLSDSGFYLCAWKGSNRTPGSGANVLTFGAGSRLTVL.

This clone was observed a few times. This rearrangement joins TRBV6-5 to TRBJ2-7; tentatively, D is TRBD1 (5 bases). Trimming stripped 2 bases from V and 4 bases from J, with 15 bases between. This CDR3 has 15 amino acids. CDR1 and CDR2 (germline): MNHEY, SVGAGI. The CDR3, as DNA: TGTGCCAGCAGTTACAGCGCGCAGGGTTGGTACGAGCAGTACTTC. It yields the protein CASSYSAQGWYEQYF.